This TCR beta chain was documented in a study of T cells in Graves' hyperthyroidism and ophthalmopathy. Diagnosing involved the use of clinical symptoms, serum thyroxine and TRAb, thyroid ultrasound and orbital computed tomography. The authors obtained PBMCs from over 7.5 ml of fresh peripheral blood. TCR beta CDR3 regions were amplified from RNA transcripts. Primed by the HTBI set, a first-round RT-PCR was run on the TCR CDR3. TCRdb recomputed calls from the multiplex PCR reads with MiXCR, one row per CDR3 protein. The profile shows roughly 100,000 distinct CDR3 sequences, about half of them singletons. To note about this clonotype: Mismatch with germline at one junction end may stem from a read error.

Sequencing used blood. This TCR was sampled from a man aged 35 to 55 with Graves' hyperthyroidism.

CDR3 in amino acids: CASGFGTGAFF. The CDR3 DNA reads as TGTGCCAGTGGTTTTGGGACTGGAGCTTTCTTT. The rearrangement uses TRBV19 and TRBJ1-1; the D gene is possibly TRBD1 (5 bases). The CDR3 covers 11 residues. Germline V lookup: CDR1 LNHDA, CDR2 SQIVND (reference sequence). Full variable domain (missing parts from reference TRBV19 and TRBJ1-1): DGGITQSPKYLFRKEGQNVTLSCEQNLNHDAMYWYRQDPGQGLRLIYYSQIVNDFQKGDIAEGYSVSREKKESFPLTVTSAQKNPTAFYLCASGFGTGAFFGQGTRLTVV.